This TCR beta chain was captured in a study of T-cell memory formation after mild COVID-19. Overall study context: TCR clustering was largely donor specific.

Study-level results: Of the contracting clones, CD4+ ones lay mainly in CM and EM, and CD8+ ones in EMRA. There was a balanced CD4/CD8 profile in clones contracting day 15 to 85, and later expanders leaned CD4+. There were some responding clones in pre-infection memory, which suggested that cross-reactive memory had joined.

From the 5' RACE reads, TCRdb called clonotypes with MiXCR, one entry per CDR3 protein. The sample yields 360,000 or so distinct CDR3 sequences, 25% to 30% seen once. About this clonotype itself: Its target is unknown.

This CDR3 has 12 residues. Germline CDR1 and CDR2: SQVTM and ANQGSEA. Trimming cost V 4 bases and J 4 bases, with 8 bases left between them. The source of this sequence is an adult woman who had mild COVID-19 (a few samples of this study predate the infection). Cell type and time point are not known. This chain links TRBV29-1 with TRBJ1-3; no firm D call. Sample: PBMCs or a T cell subset sorted from them (not recorded which). The DNA of the CDR3 is TGCAGCGTTGGAGGACCCGGAAACACCATATATTTT. Protein sequence: CSVGGPGNTIYF.